The 10 T cell receptor beta chains reported below all come from one sample, sequenced in a study of blood T cells in healthy people across ages. Primed by a sample-barcoded 5' primer and a J-beta primer mix, a second PCR proceeded for 7 to 11 cycles. TCRdb processed the 5' RACE reads anew with MiXCR; each CDR3 protein has one entry. The sample records 500,000 to 600,000 distinct CDR3 sequences, roughly 28% being singletons. Material for sequencing was blood. These receptors were taken from a woman in her 70s in good health.

Concerning this clonotype: The junction differs from germline at one of its ends, possibly a read error. The chain employs TRBV6-4 and TRBJ1-2; D is perhaps TRBD1 (5 bases). This CDR3 contains 15 residues. CDR1 is MRHNA and CDR2 is SNTAGT in the germline V gene. The CDR3 DNA follows: TGTGCCAGCAGTGACGGTTTTGGCAGGGTGGATGGCCACACCTTC. It translates to CASSDGFGRVDGHTF.

The CDR3 nucleotides read TGTGCCAGCAGTTACAGTACCTACGAGCAGTACTTC. Protein sequence: CASSYSTYEQYF. The chain couples TRBV2 to TRBJ2-5; no reliable D call. Judging by the DNA end, TRBJ2-7 fits better; the J call may be wrong. The CDR3 covers 12 residues. Germline V gene lookup returns CDR1 SNHLY and CDR2 FYNNEI.

V is TRBV6-6 and J is TRBJ2-5; 9 bases are a match to TRBD2. Germline V gene data show CDR1 as MNHNY and CDR2 as SVGAGI (reference sequence). V trimming: 4 bases; J trimming: 1 base; junction bases outside the gene matches: 4. The CDR3 totals 15 residues. The chain's CDR3 is CASSFLAGIQETQYF. The DNA of the CDR3 is TGTGCCAGCAGTTTCCTAGCGGGGATCCAAGAGACCCAGTACTTC.

The J gene is TRBJ1-5, the V gene TRBV9, with D possibly matching TRBD1 (5 bases). Per the germline V gene, CDR1 is SGDLS and CDR2 is YYNGEE. This CDR3 spans 14 amino acids. V was trimmed by 3 bases and J by 5 bases, leaving 12 bases between them. In DNA form, the CDR3 reads TGTGCCAGCAGCGCAGGGTCGGGGGATCAGCCCCAGCATTTT. Amino acid sequence: CASSAGSGDQPQHF.

This clonotype was seen more than once but under ten times. Here the CDR3 omits its conserved ending phenylalanine or tryptophan, so a read error is the likely source. V usage is TRBV7-2 and J usage is TRBJ2-7, with 8 bases that match TRBD1. The germline CDR1 and CDR2 sequences are SGHTA and FQGNSA. This CDR3 region has 18 residues. J lost 0 bases, V lost 2 bases, and 12 bases had no gene match. The CDR3 region is CASSLLQGAGGYSYEQYS. CDR3 DNA: TGTGCCAGCAGCTTATTGCAGGGGGCAGGAGGTTACTCCTACGAGCAGTACTCC.

This clonotype turned up a few times. The rearrangement joins TRBV4-1 to TRBJ1-5; a weak D match, TRBD1 (6 bases). CDR3 length equals 17 residues. Germline V lookup: CDR1 MGHRA, CDR2 YSYEKL. Between the trimmed V and J ends, which lost 0 bases and 5 bases, there was a span of 17 bases. DNA of the CDR3: TGCGCCAGCAGCCAAGACCCCGGGGGCGGGCGCTATCAGCCCCAGCATTTT. It encodes CASSQDPGGGRYQPQHF.

The chain recombines TRBV12-3 or TRBV12-4 with TRBJ2-2; 7 bases match TRBD2. This CDR3 comprises 15 residues. J lost 2 bases, V lost 4 bases, and 4 bases had no gene match. CDR3: CASSWASGNTGELFF. The DNA for the CDR3 is TGTGCCAGCAGTTGGGCTAGCGGAAACACCGGGGAGCTGTTTTTT.

This clonotype has at least ten counts. The chain couples TRBV7-2 to TRBJ2-4; TRBD2 matches at 12 bases. Germline V gene data show CDR1 as SGHTA and CDR2 as FQGNSA. The CDR3 totals 21 residues. The junction had 20 bases not matched to a gene; V was cut back by 5 bases and J by 3 bases. CDR3 sequence reads: CASSANPWASGGATGKNIQYF. CDR3 nucleotides: TGTGCCAGCAGCGCAAACCCTTGGGCTAGCGGGGGGGCCACTGGCAAAAACATTCAGTACTTC. Variable domain in full (rest from reference TRBV7-2 and TRBJ2-4): GAGVSQSPSNKVTEKGKDVELRCDPISGHTALYWYRQSLGQGLEFLIYFQGNSAPDKSGLPSDRFSAERTGGSVSTLTIQRTQQEDSAVYLCASSANPWASGGATGKNIQYFGAGTRLSVL.

The rearrangement links TRBV2 to TRBJ2-2; perhaps TRBD1 as D (5 bases). The CDR3 loop spans 16 amino acids. The V end lost 3 bases, the J end lost 0 bases, and 11 bases lay between the germline ends. Germline lookup yields CDR1 SNHLY and CDR2 FYNNEI. For the CDR3, the DNA is TGTGCCAGCAGTGACTCCAGGGCGGCGAACACCGGGGAGCTGTTTTTT. This translates into CASSDSRAANTGELFF.

This clonotype was counted between two and nine times. V usage is TRBV20-1 and J usage is TRBJ1-6; 7 bases map to TRBD1. In germline, CDR1 is DFQATT, CDR2 SNEGSKA (reference sequence). The CDR3 extends over 15 amino acids. The trim removed 5 bases at V and 8 bases at J, leaving 12 bases unmatched. The CDR3 nucleotides read TGCAGTGCTTTATCCCAGGACAGGCCGGATTCACCCCTCCACTTT. It encodes CSALSQDRPDSPLHF.